This T cell receptor beta chain comes out of a study of a mutant IDH1 vaccine in newly diagnosed glioma. About the research overall: Visit timing is recorded as week 35 for V12 and week 47 for V13.

General study results and limits: Altogether, 85% to 95% of patients exhibited vaccine-induced immune responses.

Stated time point: week 47, end of study. Topical imiquimod was applied with each vaccine dose, which held 300 ug of mutant IDH1 20-mer peptide. Scheduled for weeks 1, 3, 5, 7, 11, 15, 19 and 23, eight vaccinations were given to patients. Those who donated had recent WHO grade 3 or 4 IDH1-mutant, ATRX-lost astrocytomas. The CDR3 sequence is 16 residues long. Germline V gives CDR1 SGDLS, CDR2 YYNGEE. V lost 6 bases, J lost 1 base, and 11 bases stayed unmatched. Clones were read by immunoSEQ multiplex PCR, and TCRdb kept only the in-frame ones, dropping some. The profile shows about 34,000 clones, 80% to 90% of them singletons. This clone appeared once. What it recognizes is unknown.

The source material was PBMCs, sampled from a glioma patient whose treatment included an IDH1 peptide vaccine. This sequence was found in a woman younger than 45 with glioma. The chain links TRBV9 to TRBJ1-1, with 8 bases matching TRBD1. The CDR3 here is CASTQGAGQPNTEAFF. The CDR3 DNA reads TGTGCCAGCACCCAGGGGGCAGGGCAGCCGAACACTGAAGCTTTCTTT.